The rows below give T cell receptor beta chains drawn from one sample of a study of CD8+CD57+ T cells in acquired aplastic anemia. TCRdb re-analysed the reads in MiXCR, keeping a single row per CDR3 protein. The data show more than 150,000 distinct CDR3 sequences, nearly 50% seen once. Specimen: sorted CD4+, CD8+, or CD8+CD57+ T cells (not recorded which) from PBMCs. These receptors were taken from a human donor with aplastic anemia. Each CDR3 is given with its conserved first and last residue. The order of the fields is J gene, V gene, D gene, CDR3 protein. D genes are given only for firm matches.

>TRBJ2-7|TRBV20-1|.
CSASTGGDSYEQYF
>TRBJ2-7|TRBV9|TRBD1
CASSGWTGEDEQYF
>TRBJ1-1|TRBV29-1|.
CSAIGGATEAFF
>TRBJ2-2|TRBV24-1|.
CATSDPGKNTGELFF
>TRBJ1-3|TRBV15|.
CATSRVRGLLDTIYF
>TRBJ2-3|TRBV7-2|.
CASSVRRRTDTQYF
>TRBJ2-3|TRBV24-1|.
CATSDFPRADTQYF
>TRBJ1-2|TRBV10-3|TRBD1
CAISGAQTGEYGYTF
>TRBJ1-2|TRBV12-3/TRBV12-4|.
CASSPPRGGSYGYTF
>TRBJ1-5|TRBV20-1|.
CSANRANQPQHF
>TRBJ1-1|TRBV10-3|TRBD1
CAIGTGLLEAFF
>TRBJ2-1|TRBV25-1|TRBD2
CASCSGASSYNEQFF
>TRBJ2-5|TRBV29-1|.
CSVDEQQETQYF
>TRBJ2-7|TRBV20-1|TRBD2
CSAREGTSNEQYF
>TRBJ1-1|TRBV19|.
CASSMVLVNTEAFF
>TRBJ1-1|TRBV20-1|.
CSARSLKMNTEAFF
>TRBJ2-6|TRBV5-4|TRBD1
CASSSQGLALGANVLTF
>TRBJ2-5|TRBV4-1|.
CASSQDRLPQETQYF
>TRBJ1-2|TRBV10-3|.
CAISESPTGRGF
>TRBJ2-3|TRBV5-1|.
CASSQDSSSTDTQYF
>TRBJ1-2|TRBV20-1|.
CSARDHRNYGYTF
>TRBJ2-3|TRBV10-2|.
CASSERDDRYDSTDTQYF
>TRBJ1-1|TRBV19|.
CASSTTADVTTEAFF
>TRBJ2-5|TRBV9|TRBD2
CASSPGLAAQETQYF
>TRBJ1-5|TRBV19|.
CASSIGRGKQPQHF
>TRBJ2-5|TRBV15|.
CATSRESTGRETQYF
>TRBJ2-1|TRBV5-5|.
CASSLAERGLEQFF
>TRBJ2-1|TRBV20-1|.
CSAGDGASPTYNEQFF
>TRBJ1-3|TRBV7-6|.
CASLSGNTIYF
>TRBJ1-1|TRBV7-6|.
CASSEAGNTEAFF
>TRBJ1-3|TRBV7-9|.
CASSLWRASGNTIYF
>TRBJ2-3|TRBV11-1|TRBD2
CASSGGTSVLYTQYF
>TRBJ2-7|TRBV10-1|.
CASSDRGGWQYF
>TRBJ2-7|TRBV28|.
CASSLQVGSKLSPTSYEQYF
>TRBJ2-5|TRBV7-3|.
CASSLGIETQYF
>TRBJ2-3|TRBV15|TRBD2
CATSRGLAGSGDTQYF
>TRBJ2-7|TRBV6-1|.
CASSAPRGYEQYF
>TRBJ2-7|TRBV20-1|TRBD1
CSAREQGAYEQYF
>TRBJ2-3|TRBV24-1|TRBD1
CATSDRDRAHTQYF
>TRBJ1-5|TRBV10-1|.
CASSEKGNQPQHF
>TRBJ1-2|TRBV9|.
CASSDRTGYGYTF
>TRBJ1-4|TRBV4-2|TRBD1
CASSQVQGTGNEKLFF
>TRBJ2-5|TRBV12-5|.
CAPVREETQYF
>TRBJ2-2|TRBV2|.
CASTLGGGGELFF
>TRBJ2-5|TRBV20-1|TRBD2
CSARFGGAQYF
>TRBJ1-1|TRBV18|.
CASSQATVNTEAFF
>TRBJ2-2|TRBV7-9|.
CVPWDANTGELFF
>TRBJ2-5|TRBV5-5|.
CASSRQGSGQETQYF
>TRBJ2-7|TRBV15|.
CATSRLAGYEQYF
>TRBJ2-7|TRBV29-1|.
CSVEGFEGYEQYF
>TRBJ1-5|TRBV19|.
CASAPYRAGNQPQHF
>TRBJ2-3|TRBV27|TRBD2
CASSALAASSTDTQYF
>TRBJ1-4|TRBV12-3/TRBV12-4|.
CASSLELGQGEKLFF
>TRBJ1-5|TRBV6-1|.
CASSDANQPQHF
>TRBJ1-1|TRBV29-1|.
CSVEVGEDTEAFF